This record looks at one TCR beta chain sequence and its context. Its antigen remains unknown. Amplification used 60 Vbeta primers and 13 Jbeta primers. The method was immunoSEQ multiplex PCR; TCRdb's version includes in-frame clones alone and lacks a portion of them. This sample's clone table lists around 120,000 clones. These data come from a study of cytomegalovirus exposure and HLA in healthy donors. Study-wide findings and caveats: For TCR beta chains, V- and J-gene trimming was later linked to a missense DCLRE1C variant. Reportedly, cytomegalovirus status was diagnosed with high sensitivity and specificity. In an earlier analysis, in some 540 donors, most V segments appeared productive either ~87% or ~30% of the time. What TCR beta sequences reportedly achieved was accurate prediction of HLA-A and HLA-B alleles in most subjects.

The sample comprised PBMCs. This clonotype was sampled from a man aged 18 to 30 in good health and CMV-seronegative.

The CDR3 sequence is CASRIDGGGRLDTEAFF. The CDR3 coding sequence is TGTGCCAGTAGAATCGACGGGGGAGGGAGGTTGGACACTGAAGCTTTCTTT. This rearrangement joins TRBV19 to TRBJ1-1, with D possibly being TRBD1 (5 bases). The CDR3 runs to 17 residues. The germline V gene encodes CDR1 LNHDA and CDR2 SQIVND (reference sequence). V lost 6 bases to trimming and J lost 3 bases, with 23 bases between them.